This entry describes one TCR beta chain. Its antigen is undetermined. No patient had autoimmune disease or received systemic immunosuppression. The germline CDR1 and CDR2 sequences are SGHNT and YYREEE (reference sequence). This CDR3 has 14 amino acids. The V gene lost 4 bases and the J gene lost 1 base, with 8 bases spanning the gap. Sequencing was performed with immunoSEQ multiplex PCR; in TCRdb, only in-frame clones are kept and a portion is missing. This table holds under 80,000 clones, about 88% found once. These data are taken from a study of OX40 agonist ivuxolimab in advanced cancers. In the study overall: Ivuxolimab doses were 0.01, 0.1, 0.3, 1.5, 3 or 10 mg/kg every 2 weeks.

Regarding the study as a whole: Both CD4+ and CD8+ T cell populations in blood had undergone clonal expansion by week 6 at 0.1 to 3.0 mg/kg. No determination was made of the antigen specificity of the expanded peripheral T cells.

This material consisted of CD4+ or CD8+ T cells sorted from blood, taken in a trial of the OX40 agonist ivuxolimab. V is TRBV5-4 and J is TRBJ2-2; tentatively, D is TRBD1 (6 bases). The clonotype comes from an adult with an advanced solid tumor such as melanoma, head and neck, liver or kidney cancer. The CDR3 loop reads CASSQTGNTGELFF. The CDR3 region has the DNA TGTGCCAGCAGCCAGACAGGGAACACCGGGGAGCTGTTTTTT.